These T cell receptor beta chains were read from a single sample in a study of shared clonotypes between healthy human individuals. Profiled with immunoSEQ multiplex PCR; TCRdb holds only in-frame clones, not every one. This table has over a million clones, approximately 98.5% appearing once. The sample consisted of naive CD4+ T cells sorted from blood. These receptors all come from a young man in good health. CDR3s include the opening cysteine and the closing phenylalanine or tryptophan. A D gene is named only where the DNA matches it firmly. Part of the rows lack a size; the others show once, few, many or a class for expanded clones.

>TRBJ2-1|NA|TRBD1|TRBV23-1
CASSPQPGQGIYNEQFF
TGCGCCAGCAGTCCACAACCGGGACAGGGGATTTACAATGAGCAGTTCTTC
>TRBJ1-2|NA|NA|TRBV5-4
CASSSGAPLGGYTF
TGTGCCAGCAGCTCGGGGGCTCCGTTGGGTGGCTACACCTTC
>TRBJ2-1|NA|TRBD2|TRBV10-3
CAISDSVAGGFEQFF
TGTGCCATCAGTGACTCGGTAGCGGGAGGATTTGAGCAGTTCTTC
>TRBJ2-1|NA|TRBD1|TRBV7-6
CASSWLGQGTSYNEQFF
TGTGCCAGCAGCTGGTTAGGACAGGGGACCTCCTACAATGAGCAGTTCTTC
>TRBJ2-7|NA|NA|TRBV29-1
CSVAPGTEQYF
TGCAGCGTTGCCCCCGGGACAGAGCAGTACTTC
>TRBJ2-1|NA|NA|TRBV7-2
CASLRREYYNEQFF
TGTGCCAGCCTGAGGAGGGAATACTACAATGAGCAGTTCTTC
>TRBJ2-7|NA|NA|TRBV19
CASSISPTGNYEQYF
TGTGCCAGTAGTATCTCCCCCACAGGGAACTACGAGCAGTACTTC
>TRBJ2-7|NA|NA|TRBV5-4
CASSWTGTREQYF
TGTGCCAGCAGCTGGACCGGGACACGCGAGCAGTACTTC
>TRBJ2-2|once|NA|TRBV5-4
CASSLDLPGELFF
TGTGCCAGCAGCTTGGATCTTCCCGGGGAGCTGTTTTTT
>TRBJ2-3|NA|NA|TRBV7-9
CASSLLAGGTDTQYF
TGTGCCAGCAGCTTATTGGCAGGGGGCACAGATACGCAGTATTTT
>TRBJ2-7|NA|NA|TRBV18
CASSPPVGGPREQYF
TGTGCCAGCTCACCACCGGTGGGAGGCCCCCGCGAGCAGTACTTC
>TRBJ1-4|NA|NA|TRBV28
CASSFLPGGGATNEKLFF
TGTGCCAGCAGTTTCCTCCCGGGCGGGGGGGCAACAAATGAAAAACTGTTTTTT
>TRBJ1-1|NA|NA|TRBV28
CASSFLSAGKAFF
TGTGCCAGCAGTTTTCTTTCGGCAGGAAAGGCTTTCTTT
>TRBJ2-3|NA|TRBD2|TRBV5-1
CASSLGLAGQDTQYF
TGCGCCAGCAGCTTAGGGCTAGCGGGACAAGATACGCAGTATTTT
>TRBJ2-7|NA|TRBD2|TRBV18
CASSPPGTSGAYEQYF
TGTGCCAGCTCACCCCCCGGGACTAGCGGTGCCTACGAGCAGTACTTC
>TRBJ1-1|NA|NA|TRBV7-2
CASSLATGSYGGAFF
TGTGCCAGCAGCTTAGCGACAGGTTCCTATGGGGGAGCTTTCTTT
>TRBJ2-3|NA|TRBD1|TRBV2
CASNRGLTDTQYF
TGTGCCAGCAACAGGGGGCTCACAGATACGCAGTATTTT
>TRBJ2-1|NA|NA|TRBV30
CAGNGDAYNEQFF
TGTGCTGGCAACGGGGACGCCTACAATGAGCAGTTCTTC
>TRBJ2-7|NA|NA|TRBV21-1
CASSGQRF
TGTGCCAGCAGCGGACAGAGGTTC
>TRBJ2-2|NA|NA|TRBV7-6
CASSLIRDGELFF
TGTGCCAGCAGCTTAATCCGCGACGGGGAGCTGTTTTTT
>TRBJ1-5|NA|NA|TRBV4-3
CASSQAGWGQPQHF
TGCGCCAGCAGCCAAGCCGGGTGGGGGCAGCCCCAGCATTTT
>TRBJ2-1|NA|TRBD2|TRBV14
CASSPPSGRAGEQFF
TGTGCCAGCAGCCCTCCTAGCGGGAGGGCCGGTGAGCAGTTCTTC
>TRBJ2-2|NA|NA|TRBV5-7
CASSFLMPGELFF
TGTGCCAGCAGCTTCTTAATGCCCGGGGAGCTGTTTTTT
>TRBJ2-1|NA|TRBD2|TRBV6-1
CASSEGTSGSWNEQFF
TGTGCCAGCAGTGAGGGGACTAGCGGGAGTTGGAATGAGCAGTTCTTC
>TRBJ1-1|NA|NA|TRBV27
CASSFRLYTEAFF
TGTGCCAGCAGTTTCAGACTGTACACTGAAGCTTTCTTT
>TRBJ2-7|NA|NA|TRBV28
CASSLDPGARGSGHEQYF
TGTGCCAGCAGCCTCGATCCCGGAGCAAGAGGGAGTGGGCACGAGCAGTACTTC
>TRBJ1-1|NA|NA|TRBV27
CASSFSGPGTEAFF
TGTGCCAGCAGTTTCTCGGGGCCGGGCACTGAAGCTTTCTTT
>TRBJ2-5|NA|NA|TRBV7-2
CASSLPSGGGETQYF
TGTGCCAGCAGCTTACCATCGGGGGGCGGAGAGACCCAGTACTTC
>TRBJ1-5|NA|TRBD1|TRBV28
CASSFLDRVAQPQHF
TGTGCCAGCAGTTTTTTAGACAGGGTGGCTCAGCCCCAGCATTTT
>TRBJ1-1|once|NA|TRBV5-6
CASSFGRNTEAFF
TGTGCCAGCAGCTTTGGTCGGAACACTGAAGCTTTCTTT
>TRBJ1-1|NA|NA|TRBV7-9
CASSLRQGLMNTEAFF
TGTGCCAGCAGCTTACGGCAGGGACTTATGAACACTGAAGCTTTCTTT
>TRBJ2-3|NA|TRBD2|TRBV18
CASSPGLAGVDTQYF
TGTGCCAGCTCACCAGGACTAGCGGGAGTAGATACGCAGTATTTT